This entry describes one TCR beta chain. Its antigen remains undetermined. No base qualities exist here, and no much larger clone lies one base off it. The sample originates from a study of T cell responses to AZD1222 COVID-19 vaccine (dated by TCRdb to about 2021). The study in broad terms: AZD1222 recipients whose second dose came at about 4 weeks and those whose second dose came at about 12 weeks were combined into one group, since spike-specific TCR depth and breadth did not differ between the two schedules. TCR sequencing was performed for 230 to 250 trial participants, of whom about 200 were given two doses of AZD1222 and around 25 were given two doses of MenACWY control vaccine. Enrollment into the trials was organized by age into subgroups of 18-55, 56-69 and 70-plus years, and those subgroups contained approximately 160, 26 and 62 TCR-sequenced participants, respectively.

This specimen's time point label, per the study, means: baseline before first vaccination. The vaccinee samples were drawn from two UK trials, COV001 and COV002, one of which was a single-blind randomized controlled phase 2/3 trial testing AZD1222 (ChAdOx1 nCoV-19) in healthy adults. For TCRbeta chain sequencing, PBMC samples from trial participants were taken at day 0 and at day 28 after the second dose. The CDR3 regions of human TCRbeta chains were analyzed by immunosequencing. The study's own analysis went as follows. Repertoire TCRs were checked for matches against a reference library of SARS-CoV-2-specific TCRs that had been generated using the MIRA antigen-specificity platform. Breadth was defined as the fraction of unique TCRs that were SARS-CoV-2-associated. Depth was defined as the fraction of total T cells that were SARS-CoV-2-associated. Using the MIRA data, every spike-specific TCR was mapped to the spike region that the TCR reacted to and assigned to either a CD4 or a CD8 class. Log10-transformed breadth and depth values were compared by one-way ANOVA with Sidak's multiple comparisons tests. TCRdb re-hosts the immuneACCESS table, in-frame sequences only. Its copies lack some clones; in the studies checked, an unresolved V gene accounts for under half of them, and the cause for the rest is not known. Clone size and V and J calls were adopted from that table, with D and trimming inferred from the DNA. This sample is represented by 84,000 or so clones; roughly 90% of them were singletons. Together, the top ten hold around 2.2% of the sample.

What the work shows at the level of the full study, not this receptor alone: After two AZD1222 doses, spike-specific TCR breadth and depth were significantly higher than at day 0 and than in MenACWY recipients. Conclusions about previously exposed vaccinees were limited because only 5 or 6 AZD1222 recipients were SARS-CoV-2 seropositive at baseline. In the small 56-69-year group, the increase in depth fell short of significance, most likely because of low power. Because no samples from the day 14 peak response were available, repertoires could be characterized only after the peak T cell response. Epitopes outside the regions mutated in the B.1.351 and B.1.1.7 variants were reportedly recognized by nearly half of the unique spike-specific TCRs. Most participants were white British and females outnumbered males, and the authors suggested that clonal diversity may have been underestimated. The vaccine-associated CD4 TCRs covered the entire spike protein, and the dominant responses fell in regions 160-218 and 743-854.

Sequences were derived from peripheral blood, sampled on day 0 of AZD1222 vaccination. The source of this sequence is an adult in good health.

The CDR3 protein: CASSDRGRGNTEAFF. The DNA is TGTGCCAGCAGTGACAGGGGGCGCGGGAACACTGAAGCTTTCTTT. The chain is made from TRBV6-4 and TRBJ1-1; the central 7 bases match TRBD1. The germline V gene supplies CDR1 MRHNA and CDR2 SNTAGT. The CDR3 measures 15 amino acids from cysteine to phenylalanine. The retained sequence is limited to the CDR3, 45 bases, with the frame set at the first base. V is pruned by 2 bases and J by 1 base, leaving 4 bases of the junction without a gene match.